One T cell receptor beta chain is described in this entry. Its antigen is currently unknown. CDR1 SGHAT and CDR2 FQNNGV come from the germline V gene. V dropped 1 base and J dropped 0 bases, with 7 bases sitting between them. The length of the CDR3 is 14 residues. Vbeta (60) and Jbeta (13) primers were used in the PCR. The repertoire was sequenced with immunoSEQ multiplex PCR; TCRdb's copy has only in-frame clones and lacks some. The table has approximately 89,000 clones, approximately 77% seen once. The data stem from a study of cytomegalovirus exposure and HLA in healthy donors. Regarding the study as a whole: The study labeled 164 TCR beta chains cytomegalovirus-associated.

Sequenced sample: PBMCs. The chain has TRBV11-2 and TRBJ2-7; no definite D call. The clonotype was recovered from a man aged 25-45 years in good health and CMV-seronegative. The CDR3 loop reads CASSLGQHSYEQYF. The DNA for the CDR3 is TGTGCCAGCAGCTTAGGCCAACACTCCTACGAGCAGTACTTC.